Following are 3 T cell receptor beta chains from one sample sequenced in a study of regulatory T cells in long-lasting Graves disease (dated by TCRdb to the early 2020s). Libraries were made using multiplex PCR. Sequencing relied on an Illumina HiSeq 4000. iRepertoire HTBI primers and Arm-PCR amplification of CDR3 regions were used to construct TCR beta libraries. In TCRdb, the public reads were trimmed at Q25 with fastp and aligned with MiXCR, with productive beta chains retained. Each CDR3 protein appears once, grouped with its most common genes and DNA. The sample table shows approximately 350,000 distinct CDR3 sequences, and 15% to 20% are seen once. In total, the top ten clones hold 25% to 30% of the sample. What the time point label conveys for this sample: newly diagnosed GD, antithyroid drugs for less than 3 months. RNA was extracted from PBMCs in TRIzol for both TCR sequencing and RNA sequencing.

This sample also belongs to another study, concerning T cells in Graves' hyperthyroidism and ophthalmopathy.

The specimen was peripheral blood mononuclear cells (PBMCs), collected at new diagnosis, from a patient treated with antithyroid drugs. The receptor source for this set is a man aged 35 to 55 with Graves disease. Donor details come from another sample of the same person, matched by shared clones.

This clonotype appeared many times. This chain uses TRBV2 with TRBJ2-3, with no clear D. This CDR3 comprises 15 residues. Germline V lookup: CDR1 SNHLY, CDR2 FYNNEI. V shed 1 base and J shed 3 bases, with 11 bases lying between them. CDR3 bases: TGTGCCAGCAGTGAAGTGGGGTACGGTACAGATACGCAGTATTTT. It translates to CASSEVGYGTDTQYF.

A few counts support this clonotype. The genes are TRBV15 and TRBJ1-5, with 9 nucleotides matching TRBD1. This CDR3 has 16 amino acids. Germline values: CDR1 LNHNV, CDR2 YYDKDF (reference sequence). V gave up 2 bases and J gave up 4 bases; unmatched junction bases: 6. The CDR3 spells CATSRRYGTGNQPQHF. CDR3 DNA sequence: TGTGCCACCAGCAGACGTTACGGGACAGGGAATCAGCCCCAGCATTTT.

This clonotype was picked up many times. V usage is TRBV2 and J usage is TRBJ2-7; D possibly corresponds to TRBD1 (6 bases). Trimming pared 6 bases from V and 2 bases from J, leaving 11 bases between. Germline assignment: CDR1 SNHLY and CDR2 FYNNEI. CDR3 length: 13 residues. CDR3 DNA: TGTGCCAGCAGACAGGGACAAACCTACGAGCAGTACTTC. Amino acid sequence: CASRQGQTYEQYF.